This T cell receptor (beta chain) emerged from a study of response to subunit inactivated influenza vaccine. TCRdb ran MiXCR on the RT-PCR reads and lists one entry per CDR3 protein. This table has almost 600,000 distinct CDR3 sequences, less than 15% appearing once. V shed 1 base and J shed 0 bases, with 13 bases lying between them. This CDR3 spans 17 amino acids. Regarding the study as a whole: A suggestion made by the authors is that each seasonal influenza vaccination recruits few new T cells.

About this clonotype itself: Antigen unknown.

This specimen was PBMCs from blood, taken approximately 12 days after vaccination. The chain uses TRBV12-3 or TRBV12-4 and TRBJ2-1; D perhaps matches TRBD2 (6 bases). This receptor was obtained from a middle-aged man who received an inactivated influenza vaccine. This chain's CDR3 is CASSLGPGTFSYNEQFF. DNA for the CDR3: TGTGCCAGCAGTTTAGGGCCGGGGACTTTCTCCTACAATGAGCAGTTCTTC.